The 20 T cell receptor beta chains given below trace back to one sample, sequenced in a study of circulating and synovial CD4+ cells in juvenile arthritis. The protocol was immunoSEQ multiplex PCR, while the TCRdb copy is restricted to in-frame clones and leaves out a portion. In the table there are tens of thousands of clones, over 95% of which are singletons. Sequencing was performed on CD4+ T cells from blood. The receptor set was obtained from a human donor with juvenile idiopathic arthritis.

CDR3 region: CASSPGGLAVNEQFF. The CDR3 DNA follows: TGTGCCAGCAGCCCTGGGGGGCTAGCGGTCAATGAGCAGTTCTTC. The rearrangement uses TRBV7-6 and TRBJ2-1; weak D call: TRBD2 (7 bases). Per the germline V gene, CDR1 is SGHVS and CDR2 is FNYEAQ. Trimming pared 5 bases from V and 6 bases from J, leaving 17 bases between. The length of the CDR3 is 15 residues.

This clone is a singleton in its sample. The V call is TRBV28, the J call TRBJ2-6; 7 bases agree with TRBD1. V was pared by 6 bases and J by 3 bases, with 5 bases of the junction left unmatched. The CDR3 extends over 15 amino acids. Germline CDR1 MDHEN, CDR2 SYDVKM. CDR3 in DNA: TGTGCCAGCAGCTCAGGGGGACGTGGGGCCAACGTCCTGACTTTC. This codes for CASSSGGRGANVLTF.

The rearrangement joins TRBV2 to TRBJ1-3, with 8 bases that match TRBD1. The length of the CDR3 is 14 residues. V was pared by 6 bases and J by 2 bases, with 3 bases of the junction left unmatched. The V gene's germline CDR1 is SNHLY and CDR2 FYNNEI. CDR3 protein: CASRQGAPGNTIYF. The CDR3 DNA sequence: TGTGCCAGCAGGCAGGGGGCGCCTGGAAACACCATATATTTT. The full variable domain, rest sourced from reference TRBV2 and TRBJ1-3, is EPEVTQTPSHQVTQMGQEVILRCVPISNHLYFYWYRQILGQKVEFLVSFYNNEISEKSEIFDDQFSVERPDGSNFTLKIRSTKLEDSAMYFCASRQGAPGNTIYFGEGSWLTVV.

The chain links TRBV7-9 to TRBJ2-7, with 9 bases identical to TRBD1. Germline V gene data show CDR1 as SEHNR and CDR2 as FQNEAQ (reference sequence). V gave up 5 bases and J gave up 2 bases; unmatched junction bases: 13. The CDR3 runs to 17 residues. CDR3 coding DNA: TGTGCCAGCAGCAATTACAACCTAGGGACAGGGCCCTACGAGCAGTACTTC. This sequence encodes CASSNYNLGTGPYEQYF.

Turning to this clone: The same CDR3 is also encoded by other DNA sequences in this sample. The chain employs TRBV25-1 and TRBJ1-6; D possibly corresponds to TRBD1 (6 bases). This CDR3 region has 15 residues. V was shortened by 3 bases and J by 7 bases, with 13 bases between the two germline ends. The germline CDR1 and CDR2 sequences are MGHDK and SYGVNS. The CDR3 region is CASSDKGTTNSPLHF. The CDR3 coding sequence is TGTGCCAGCAGTGACAAGGGGACAACGAATTCACCCCTCCACTTT.

This clone showed up just a few times. The rearrangement links TRBV7-3 to TRBJ2-5, with D possibly TRBD1 on 5 matching bases. Germline V gives CDR1 SGHTA, CDR2 FQGTGA. Trimming cost V 1 base and J 4 bases, with 16 bases left between them. The CDR3 length is 16 residues. The CDR3 region is CASSLNGQGPRETQYF. Written as DNA, the CDR3 is TGTGCCAGCAGCTTAAATGGCCAGGGCCCCCGAGAGACCCAGTACTTC.

V usage is TRBV6-1 and J usage is TRBJ2-5, with a weak D call TRBD2 (6 bases). The germline V and J ends were trimmed by 6 bases and 10 bases, with 12 bases remaining between them. The CDR3 extends over 11 amino acids. Germline V gene lookup returns CDR1 MNHNS and CDR2 SASEGT. CDR3 nucleotide sequence: TGTGCCAGCAGGCGGGGCTTTAGCCAGTACTTC. Translating gives CASRRGFSQYF.

The chain couples TRBV5-1 to TRBJ1-1; 8 nucleotides align to TRBD1. The CDR3 contains 13 residues. The J segment lost 3 bases and the V segment lost 4 bases, leaving 2 bases of the junction unmatched. The germline gives CDR1 SGHRS, CDR2 YFSETQ. The CDR3 DNA reads as TGCGCCAGCAGCATACAGGGGGACACTGAAGCTTTCTTT. Amino acid sequence: CASSIQGDTEAFF.

The genes are TRBV21-1 and TRBJ1-5; the table's D call, TRBD1, was not checked against the DNA. TRBV21-1 is labeled a pseudogene. The CDR3 is made up of 14 amino acids. Here the CDR3 DNA reads TGTGCCAGCAGCAAAGCGGGGGCGGATCAGCCCCAGCATTTT. Translated, it gives CASSKAGADQPQHF.

The chain joins TRBV6-4 to TRBJ2-4; D is unresolved. CDR3 length equals 16 residues. CDR1 and CDR2 (germline): MRHNA, SNTAGT. V was shortened by 2 bases and J by 1 base, with 12 bases between the two germline ends. This CDR3 reads CASSDGPWAAKNIQYF. The CDR3 nucleotides read TGTGCCAGCAGTGACGGTCCTTGGGCGGCCAAAAACATTCAGTACTTC.

V is TRBV19 and J is TRBJ2-7; 9 nucleotides align to TRBD1. Germline assignment: CDR1 LNHDA and CDR2 SQIVND (reference sequence). V lost 5 bases and J lost 4; bases outside the gene matches: 3. The CDR3 is 13 amino acids. The CDR3 sequence is CASSGDRAYEQYF. As DNA, the CDR3 is TGTGCCAGTAGTGGGGACAGGGCTTACGAGCAGTACTTC.

Only one count was recorded for this clone. This chain connects TRBV5-4 to TRBJ1-2; perhaps TRBD1 as D (5 bases). The CDR3 has 14 residues. With 6 bases removed from V and 5 bases from J, the gap between germline ends came to 17 bases. Germline loops: CDR1 SGHNT, CDR2 YYREEE (reference sequence). In DNA form, the CDR3 reads TGTGCCAGCACCCCTGGCCCAGGGTTATATGGCTACACCTTC. Its protein product is CASTPGPGLYGYTF.

The V gene is TRBV5-6, the J gene TRBJ2-3, with TRBD2 matching 8 bases. J gave up 4 bases and V 4 bases, and 5 bases lay outside the gene matches. The length of the CDR3 is 14 residues. In germline, CDR1 is SGHDT, CDR2 YYEEEE. The CDR3 loop reads CASSPGLAADTQYF. DNA for the CDR3: TGTGCCAGCAGCCCCGGACTAGCCGCAGATACGCAGTATTTT.

The chain carries TRBV10-2 and TRBJ2-4, with D possibly matching TRBD2 (5 bases). The V end lost 4 bases, the J end lost 7 bases, and 5 bases lay between the germline ends. This CDR3 spans 11 amino acids. The germline V gene encodes CDR1 WSHSY and CDR2 SAAADI. In DNA form, the CDR3 reads TGCGCCAGCAGTGCGGGGAACATTCAGTACTTC. Translation: CASSAGNIQYF.

With respect to this clone: Its ends do not fully match the called genes, so a read error is possible. The V call is TRBV15, the J call TRBJ1-5, with D possibly being TRBD1 (6 bases). The CDR3 runs 15 residues. Germline lookup yields CDR1 LNHNV and CDR2 YYDKDF (reference sequence). The CDR3 protein is CATSRERGTFQAQHF. CDR3 sequence (DNA): TGTGCCACCAGCAGAGAGAGGGGGACCTTTCAGGCCCAGCATTTT.

The V call is TRBV7-9, the J call TRBJ2-7; unclear D gene. Trimming took 3 bases from V and 0 from J, leaving 6 bases between them. This CDR3 is 13 amino acids long. Germline V CDR1 and CDR2: SEHNR, FQNEAQ (reference sequence). CDR3 nucleotide sequence: TGTGCCAGCAGCTTGGGCGTCTCCTACGAGCAGTACTTC. Its protein product is CASSLGVSYEQYF.

The chain couples TRBV6-6 to TRBJ1-4, with 7 bases aligning to TRBD1. The CDR3 spans 15 residues. V lost 0 bases and J lost 8; bases outside the gene matches: 6. Germline V gives CDR1 MNHNY, CDR2 SVGAGI (reference sequence). Here the CDR3 DNA reads TGTGCCAGCAGTTACTCCGGGACAGCGAGGGAAAAACTGTTTTTT. It codes for CASSYSGTAREKLFF.

The gene calls are TRBV28 and TRBJ1-1; 9 nucleotides match TRBD1. The CDR3 has 13 amino acids. The germline CDR1 and CDR2 sequences are MDHEN and SYDVKM. Unmatched junction bases numbered 5, after V lost 7 bases and J lost 5 bases. The CDR3: CASISGQGTEAFF. The CDR3 DNA reads TGTGCCAGCATTTCAGGACAGGGGACTGAAGCTTTCTTT. The variable domain in full, completed from reference TRBV28 and TRBJ1-1, reads DVKVTQSSRYLVKRTGEKVFLECVQDMDHENMFWYRQDPGLGLRLIYFSYDVKMKEKGDIPEGYSVSREKKERFSLILESASTNQTSMYLCASISGQGTEAFFGQGTRLTVV.

The V gene is TRBV2, the J gene TRBJ1-2; weak D call: TRBD1 (6 bases). Germline CDR1 and CDR2: SNHLY and FYNNEI. V was trimmed by 2 bases and J by 8 bases, leaving 12 bases between them. This CDR3 has 13 amino acids. CDR3 loop: CASSETGTEGYTF. CDR3 DNA sequence: TGTGCCAGCAGTGAAACAGGGACGGAAGGCTACACCTTC.

This rearrangement joins TRBV18 to TRBJ2-4, with D hard to call. The CDR3 runs to 13 residues. V lost 0 bases and J 4 bases, leaving 4 bases between the germline ends. Germline V gene lookup returns CDR1 KGHSH and CDR2 LQKENI. CDR3 nucleotide sequence: TGTGCCAGCTCACCACCGTCGAAAAACATTCAGTACTTC. Its protein is CASSPPSKNIQYF.